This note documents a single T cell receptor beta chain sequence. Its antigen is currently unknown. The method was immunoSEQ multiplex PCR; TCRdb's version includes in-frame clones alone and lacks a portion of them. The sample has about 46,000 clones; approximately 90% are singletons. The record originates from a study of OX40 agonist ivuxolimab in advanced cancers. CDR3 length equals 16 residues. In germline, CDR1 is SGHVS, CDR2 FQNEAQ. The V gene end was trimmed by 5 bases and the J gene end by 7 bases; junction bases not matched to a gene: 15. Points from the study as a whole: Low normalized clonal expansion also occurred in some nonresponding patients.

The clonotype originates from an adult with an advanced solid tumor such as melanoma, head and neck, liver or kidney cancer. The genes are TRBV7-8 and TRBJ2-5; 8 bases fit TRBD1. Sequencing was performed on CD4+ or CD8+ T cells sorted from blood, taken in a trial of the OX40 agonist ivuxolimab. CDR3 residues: CASSLEPGTGAVTQYF. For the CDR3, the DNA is TGTGCCAGCAGCCTAGAACCCGGGACAGGAGCAGTGACCCAGTACTTC.